A selection of T cell receptor beta chains follows, all from one sample in a study of shared T cell receptors in the human thymus. Assay used: immunoSEQ multiplex PCR; TCRdb lists only in-frame clones, some missing. The sample lists some 760,000 clones, roughly 85% occurring once. These data also formed part of another study, on human thymus T cells.

The sample comprised thymocytes. Receptors originate from a girl under three years old with a congenital heart defect. The CDR3 runs from the conserved cysteine through the conserved F or W. Each record gives: J gene, clone size, V gene, D gene, CDR3 DNA, CDR3 protein. D genes are given only for firm matches. Part of the rows lack a size; the others show once, few, many or a class for expanded clones.

>TRBJ2-5|-|TRBV6-1|TRBD2
TGTGCCACCATCCTTTGGGGGGGAACACAAGAGACCCAGTACTTC
CATILWGGTQETQYF
>TRBJ2-2|few|TRBV2|TRBD1
TGTGCCAGCTCGGACAGGGTAACGATCGGGGAGCTGTTTTTT
CASSDRVTIGELFF
>TRBJ1-1|once|TRBV27|TRBD1
TGTGCCAGCAGTTTACAGGGGGCGGGCACTGAAGCTTTCTTT
CASSLQGAGTEAFF
>TRBJ2-1|-|TRBV4-3|-
TGCGCCAGCAGCCAAGAAGAACTAGGAATGGTTCAGAGCTCCTACAATGAGCAGTTCTTC
CASSQEELGMVQSSYNEQFF
>TRBJ1-2|-|TRBV11-2|TRBD1
TGTGCCAGCAGCCGAAATTCTGGACAGGAGGACTATGGCTACACCTTC
CASSRNSGQEDYGYTF
>TRBJ1-1|-|TRBV18|TRBD1
TGTGCCAGCTCAACCGGGACAGGGAACACTGAAGCTTTCTTT
CASSTGTGNTEAFF
>TRBJ2-2|-|TRBV9|-
TGTGCCAGCAGCGCCACAGTCACCGGGGAGCTGTTTTTT
CASSATVTGELFF
>TRBJ2-3|-|TRBV28|TRBD2
TGTGCCAGCAGTTCCCCACGCGGGAGGTCATATTTT
CASSSPRGRSYF
>TRBJ1-5|-|TRBV7-8|-
TGTGCCAGCAGCCGACGCCCCAAGGGGAATAGCAATCAGCCCCAGCATTTT
CASSRRPKGNSNQPQHF
>TRBJ2-7|-|TRBV28|-
TGTGCCAGCAATTCTTACAGCTACGAGCAGTACTTC
CASNSYSYEQYF
>TRBJ2-1|-|TRBV6-1|-
TGTGCCAGCAGTGCAGGCAGTTCCTACAATGAGCAGTTCTTC
CASSAGSSYNEQFF
>TRBJ2-1|-|TRBV13|-
TGTGCCAGCAGCCTCCCCGGCGGAGAGCAGTTCTTC
CASSLPGGEQFF
>TRBJ2-5|-|TRBV27|TRBD1
TGTGCCAGCAAAGACAGGGGGAACGCCGGGGAGACCCAGTACTTC
CASKDRGNAGETQYF
>TRBJ2-2|once|TRBV19|TRBD2
TGTGCCAGTAGTATAAATTCACCAGATGGGGAGGGGACCTTGAACACCGGGGAGCTGTTTTTT
CASSINSPDGEGTLNTGELFF
>TRBJ1-1|-|TRBV13|-
TGTGCCAGGGAGGCACGGGGGGACACTGAAGCTTTCTTT
CAREARGDTEAFF
>TRBJ2-7|-|TRBV6-5|TRBD1
TGTGCCAGCAGCGAACCCAGGGGGCTAACCTACGAGCAGTACTTC
CASSEPRGLTYEQYF
>TRBJ1-6|-|TRBV19|-
TGTGCCAGTAGTACCTCCGGGAGGGATAATTCACCCCTCCACTTT
CASSTSGRDNSPLHF
>TRBJ2-2|-|TRBV18|-
TGTGCCAGCTCAGAATCCTGGCACAGTAACACCGGGGAGCTGTTTTTT
CASSESWHSNTGELFF
>TRBJ1-2|-|TRBV6-1|-
TGTGCCAGCAGTGAGTGGACACCGAACTATGGCTACACCTTC
CASSEWTPNYGYTF
>TRBJ1-1|-|TRBV5-1|TRBD1
TGCGCCAGCAGCAGGGCAGGGGGACGGAGGAACACTGAAGCTTTCTTT
CASSRAGGRRNTEAFF
>TRBJ1-1|-|TRBV15|-
TGTGCCACCAGCAGAACCAACAGGGACAACACTGAAGCTTTCTTT
CATSRTNRDNTEAFF
>TRBJ1-2|-|TRBV7-2|TRBD1
TGTGCCAGCAGCCTTAGGGGGGACAGGCGATATGGCTACACCTTC
CASSLRGDRRYGYTF
>TRBJ2-7|-|TRBV4-3|-
TGCGCCAGCAGCCAAGAGGAAACCGGGACTCCGACGGACGAGCAGTACTTC
CASSQEETGTPTDEQYF
>TRBJ1-1|-|TRBV10-3|-
TGTGCCATCAGTGTTCATCCCGGCACTGAAGCTTTCTTT
CAISVHPGTEAFF
>TRBJ2-7|-|TRBV28|TRBD2
TGTGCCAGCAGTTACCCCCCGAGGACTAGTCCCTCCTACGAGCAGTACTTC
CASSYPPRTSPSYEQYF
>TRBJ2-5|-|TRBV2|TRBD1
TGTGCCAGCAGTGAATGGGACAGGGGTCCGGGGACCCAGTACTTC
CASSEWDRGPGTQYF
>TRBJ1-1|-|TRBV13|TRBD1
TGTGCCAGCAACGCAACACCCCGGGACAGCTTGAACACTGAAGCTTTCTTT
CASNATPRDSLNTEAFF
>TRBJ1-3|-|TRBV10-3|TRBD1
TGTGCCATCAGAGTGGACAGGGCCCTCGGAAACACCATATATTTT
CAIRVDRALGNTIYF
>TRBJ1-4|-|TRBV6-1|-
TGTGCCAGCAGTGGATTCCGGGCCTTCAGGGGTGAAAAACTGTTTTTT
CASSGFRAFRGEKLFF
>TRBJ1-2|-|TRBV4-1|-
TGCGCCAGCAGCCAACAGGGTACCTATGGCTACACCTTC
CASSQQGTYGYTF
>TRBJ2-5|once|TRBV6-1|TRBD1
TGTGCCAGCAGGGAGAGACAGGGGGCCTGGGAGACCCAGTACTTC
CASRERQGAWETQYF
>TRBJ1-2|-|TRBV6-6|TRBD1
TGTGCCAGCAGTTGCAGACAGGGGGATGGCTACACCTTC
CASSCRQGDGYTF
>TRBJ2-7|-|TRBV27|TRBD1
TGTGCCAGCAGTCACAGGGGGCGCCTTCTGGAGCAGTACTTC
CASSHRGRLLEQYF
>TRBJ2-7|-|TRBV5-1|TRBD1
TGCGCCAGCAGCCGTGACAGGGGGCCCGCCTTCTCCTACGAGCAGTACTTC
CASSRDRGPAFSYEQYF
>TRBJ2-7|-|TRBV25-1|-
TGTGCCAGCAGGACTGCCCTAAGTGAGCAGTACTTC
CASRTALSEQYF
>TRBJ2-1|-|TRBV5-6|-
TGTGCCAGCAGCACCGAAGAGGTTGATGAGCAGTTCTTC
CASSTEEVDEQFF
>TRBJ2-7|-|TRBV7-2|TRBD2
TGTGCCAGCAGCTTAGAACGGGACCAAGGCGGGGGGGGCCACTACGAGCAGTACTTC
CASSLERDQGGGGHYEQYF
>TRBJ1-2|-|TRBV10-2|-
TGCGCCAGCGTAAATCCTGAACCGGGGGACGGCTACACCTTC
CASVNPEPGDGYTF
>TRBJ1-2|-|TRBV7-6|TRBD1
TGTGCCAGCAGCCCGAGGAAGGGGGCCGGATCCGTCTTCTATGGCTACACCTTC
CASSPRKGAGSVFYGYTF
>TRBJ1-5|-|TRBV15|-
TGTGCCACCAGCAGAGATCCCCATCGGGGGGGAGGTAATCAGCCCCAGCATTTT
CATSRDPHRGGGNQPQHF
>TRBJ2-7|once|TRBV2|-
TGTGCCAGCAGTGAGAGCGTCAGAACTTACGAGCAGTACTTC
CASSESVRTYEQYF
>TRBJ2-7|-|TRBV4-3|TRBD1
TGCGCCAGCAGCCCATGGCGGGACAGGTCGTTCTACGAGCAGTACTTC
CASSPWRDRSFYEQYF
>TRBJ1-5|-|TRBV10-3|-
TGTGCCACAGTGGACAGTAACCTTCAGCCCCAGCATTTT
CATVDSNLQPQHF
>TRBJ2-5|-|TRBV5-4|TRBD2
TGTGCCAGCAGTTTCGGGGCGTCTAGCGGGGGGCCTTTACAAGAGACCCAGTACTTC
CASSFGASSGGPLQETQYF
>TRBJ2-3|-|TRBV5-6|TRBD1
TGTGCCAGCAGCACAATCGACAGGGGAACAGATACGCAGTATTTT
CASSTIDRGTDTQYF
>TRBJ1-1|-|TRBV5-4|TRBD1
TGTGCCAGCAGCTTTGGCGACAGGGTAGGCGGCACTGAAGCTTTCTTT
CASSFGDRVGGTEAFF
>TRBJ2-2|-|TRBV10-1|TRBD2
TGCGCCAGCAGTGAGTCTGGGGAGGGCGGACCCGGGGAGCTGTTTTTT
CASSESGEGGPGELFF
>TRBJ2-2|-|TRBV7-9|TRBD1
TGTGCCAGCAGCTTTTCCGGGACAGGGGACCCCGGGGAGCTGTTTTTT
CASSFSGTGDPGELFF
>TRBJ1-2|-|TRBV28|-
TGTGCCAGCAGTCCCCTAACCCGTCCTCCAGGGGATCTTAGCTATGGCTACACCTTC
CASSPLTRPPGDLSYGYTF
>TRBJ2-7|-|TRBV5-1|-
TGCGCCAGCAGCATCGACCAGGGGTACGAGCAGTACTTC
CASSIDQGYEQYF
>TRBJ2-2|-|TRBV2|-
TGTGCCAGCAGTGTAACTCGAGCGAACACCGGGGAGCTGTTTTTT
CASSVTRANTGELFF
>TRBJ2-3|-|TRBV6-6|-
TGTGCCAGCAGTTACGACTGGCGTGAGGAAGATACGCAGTATTTT
CASSYDWREEDTQYF
>TRBJ2-7|-|TRBV19|-
TGTGCCAGTAGTATAAGTCGAAAAAGGGGGGGCTCCTACGAGCAGTACTTC
CASSISRKRGGSYEQYF
>TRBJ2-1|-|TRBV25-1|TRBD2
TGTGCCAGCGTTGCCGGCCACGGGGGGGCAACGTTCTTC
CASVAGHGGATFF
>TRBJ1-2|once|TRBV7-2|-
TGTGCCAGCAGCTTAGTGCGGGGAGATGGCTACACCTTC
CASSLVRGDGYTF
>TRBJ1-6|-|TRBV5-4|-
TGTGCCAGCAGCTTTCCCATCGCAGGGGTTTGTTCACCCCTCCACTTT
CASSFPIAGVCSPLHF
>TRBJ1-5|-|TRBV4-1|-
TGCGCCAGCAGCCAAGAGCCAGGGCCGGCGTACAATCAGCCCCAGCATTTT
CASSQEPGPAYNQPQHF
>TRBJ1-1|-|TRBV28|-
TGTGCCAGCAGTTGGCCCCGTCGTGGCCAATACACTGAAGCTTTCTTT
CASSWPRRGQYTEAFF
>TRBJ2-1|-|TRBV4-1|-
TGCGCCAGCAGCCAAGATCGTCACAACCGGGATGAGCAGTTCTTC
CASSQDRHNRDEQFF
>TRBJ1-2|-|TRBV10-3|-
TGTGCCATCTCTACTGCCAGGGGCGGCTACACCTTC
CAISTARGGYTF